The 2 T cell receptor beta chains given below trace back to one sample, sequenced in a study of blood T cell repertoires in COVID-19. The assay was immunoSEQ multiplex PCR, and TCRdb's table has in-frame clones only and misses some. The sample lists approximately 170,000 clones; roughly 90% were seen once. The sequencing sample was made of peripheral blood. These receptors were collected from a man aged 55 to 70 with active or convalescent COVID-19.

J is TRBJ2-1 and V is TRBV14, with 9 bases fitting TRBD1. Germline CDR1 SGHDN, CDR2 FVKESK. V lost 0 bases and J lost 2; bases outside the gene matches: 11. The CDR3 is 19 amino acids. The CDR3 nucleotides read TGTGCCAGCAGCCAAGATAGAGTGAGAAGACAGGGGGCCTACAATGAGCAGTTCTTC. Protein product: CASSQDRVRRQGAYNEQFF.

The chain has TRBV7-9 and TRBJ1-5; D is possibly TRBD1 (6 bases). V lost 1 base, J lost 5 bases, and 9 bases lay in between. This CDR3 comprises 14 residues. Germline CDR1 and CDR2: SEHNR and FQNEAQ (reference sequence). In DNA, the CDR3 is TGTGCCAGCAGCTTAGACGCAGGGGATCAGCCCCAGCATTTT. Amino acids: CASSLDAGDQPQHF.